The 13 T cell receptor beta chains in this list originate from one sample, sequenced in a study of shared clonotypes between healthy human individuals. Libraries were prepared by immunoSEQ multiplex PCR; TCRdb keeps only in-frame clonotypes and omits some of them. The sample shows roughly 590,000 clones, 95% of them seen only once. CD45RO-negative CD8 cells positively selected for CCR7 made up the naive population, which excluded terminally differentiated effector memory CD45RA+ cells. The sequenced material came from naive CD8+ T cells sorted from blood. These receptors originate from a woman in her 30s in good health.

The chain is built from TRBV7-8 and TRBJ2-3; 12 bases fit TRBD2. Unmatched junction bases numbered 8, after V lost 5 bases and J lost 5 bases. The CDR3 runs 16 residues. Germline values: CDR1 SGHVS, CDR2 FQNEAQ. The CDR3 region is CASSRLAGAQGDTQYF. Written as DNA, the CDR3 is TGTGCCAGCAGCCGACTAGCGGGAGCTCAGGGAGATACGCAGTATTTT.

This clone was observed once. The rearrangement joins TRBV27 to TRBJ2-1; D might be TRBD1 or TRBD2, each matching 5 bases. The CDR3 totals 15 residues. Germline V gene lookup returns CDR1 MNHEY and CDR2 SMNVEV (reference sequence). Trimming pared 0 bases from V and 2 bases from J, leaving 8 bases between. The CDR3 region has the DNA TGTGCCAGCAGTTTATCAGGGGACCCCTACAATGAGCAGTTCTTC. Translating it yields CASSLSGDPYNEQFF.

V gene TRBV10-2 combines with J gene TRBJ1-2; D gene ambiguous. The CDR3 totals 14 residues. V shed 5 bases and J shed 1 base, with 11 bases lying between them. Looked up from germline, CDR1 is WSHSY and CDR2 is SAAADI. The CDR3 loop reads CASSPTKYNYGYTF. Here the CDR3 DNA reads TGCGCCAGCAGTCCGACAAAATATAACTATGGCTACACCTTC.

The sample holds one count of this clone. The V and J genes are TRBV6-1 and TRBJ1-2; D remains ambiguous. V gave up 1 base and J gave up 4 bases, with 10 bases separating them. The CDR3 contains 14 residues. Germline V lookup: CDR1 MNHNS, CDR2 SASEGT. CDR3 loop: CASSEGPSLYGYTF. For the CDR3, the DNA is TGTGCCAGCAGTGAAGGCCCCAGTCTCTATGGCTACACCTTC.

V is TRBV19 and J is TRBJ2-7; weak D call: TRBD1 (6 bases). This CDR3 spans 14 amino acids. With 5 bases removed from V and 5 bases from J, the gap between germline ends came to 16 bases. Per germline, CDR1 LNHDA and CDR2 SQIVND (reference sequence). Here the CDR3 reads CASSPSTGFHEQYF. The CDR3, as DNA: TGTGCCAGTAGTCCCAGTACAGGGTTCCACGAGCAGTACTTC.

This rearrangement joins TRBV2 to TRBJ2-4; the D call may be TRBD1 or TRBD2 (6 bases each). V lost 11 bases and J lost 9, with 20 bases in between. The CDR3 is made up of 13 amino acids. Germline CDR1 SNHLY, CDR2 FYNNEI. This CDR3 reads CARRPAEGGIQYF. The CDR3 DNA reads as TGTGCCCGTCGGCCAGCTGAGGGGGGCATTCAGTACTTC.

J is TRBJ2-1 and V is TRBV28, with D unclear. CDR3 length: 16 residues. With 1 base removed from V and 0 bases from J, the gap between germline ends came to 10 bases. The germline CDR1 and CDR2 sequences are MDHEN and SYDVKM. CDR3 sequence: CASSLFFLDSYNEQFF. CDR3 coding DNA: TGTGCCAGCAGTTTATTCTTCCTAGACTCCTACAATGAGCAGTTCTTC.

The chain combines TRBV27 with TRBJ1-5; D call uncertain. Germline V gene data show CDR1 as MNHEY and CDR2 as SMNVEV (reference sequence). With 8 bases removed from V and 16 bases from J, the gap between germline ends came to 15 bases. This CDR3 is 10 amino acids long. The CDR3 protein is CASGTGPSHF. CDR3 DNA sequence: TGTGCCAGCGGTACCGGGCCGAGCCATTTT.

The chain recombines TRBV6-5 with TRBJ2-7; weak D call: TRBD1 (6 bases). This CDR3 has 16 residues. The V gene's germline CDR1 is MNHEY and CDR2 SVGAGI. V gave up 0 bases and J gave up 0 bases, with 12 bases separating them. Here the CDR3 DNA reads TGTGCCAGCAGTTACTCATGGGGGCCCAGCTCCTACGAGCAGTACTTC. This encodes CASSYSWGPSSYEQYF.

This chain joins TRBV19 and TRBJ1-5; D not resolved. The CDR3 extends over 14 amino acids. CDR1 LNHDA and CDR2 SQIVND come from the germline V gene (reference sequence). Trimming stripped 7 bases from V and 0 bases from J, with 10 bases between. CDR3 DNA sequence: TGTGCCAGTATGATGGCATATAGCAATCAGCCCCAGCATTTT. Amino acids: CASMMAYSNQPQHF. Full variable domain (rest looked up from reference TRBV19 and TRBJ1-5): DGGITQSPKYLFRKEGQNVTLSCEQNLNHDAMYWYRQDPGQGLRLIYYSQIVNDFQKGDIAEGYSVSREKKESFPLTVTSAQKNPTAFYLCASMMAYSNQPQHFGDGTRLSIL.

The CDR3 sequence: CASSAGTGNNSPLHF. The CDR3, as DNA: TGTGCCAGCAGCGCCGGGACAGGGAATAATTCACCCCTCCACTTT. The chain links TRBV9 to TRBJ1-6, with TRBD1 identical over 9 bases. The CDR3 totals 15 residues. From germline, CDR1 is SGDLS and CDR2 YYNGEE. J was trimmed by 5 bases and V by 3 bases; bases with no gene match: 3. Complete variable domain (other parts from reference TRBV9 and TRBJ1-6): DSGVTQTPKHLITATGQRVTLRCSPRSGDLSVYWYQQSLDQGLQFLIQYYNGEERAKGNILERFSAQQFPDLHSELNLSSLELGDSALYFCASSAGTGNNSPLHFGNGTRLTVT.

The rearrangement uses TRBV9 and TRBJ2-4; a possible D gene is TRBD2 (5 bases). CDR1 and CDR2 (germline): SGDLS, YYNGEE. The CDR3 consists of 12 residues. The ends were cut back, 3 bases at V and 6 bases at J, with 7 bases in the middle. The CDR3 protein is CASSGLLNIQYF. The CDR3 DNA reads as TGTGCCAGCAGCGGACTATTAAACATTCAGTACTTC.

The V gene is TRBV2, the J gene TRBJ1-2; no firm D call. The CDR3 runs 14 residues. Trimming cost V 2 bases and J 4 bases, with 11 bases left between them. In germline, CDR1 is SNHLY, CDR2 FYNNEI. The DNA for the CDR3 is TGTGCCAGCAGTGAAAACGTCCGGCTCTATGGCTACACCTTC. It specifies CASSENVRLYGYTF.